This T cell receptor beta chain was captured by sequencing in a study of long-term antiretroviral therapy in people with HIV. On the study more broadly: Collection dates of the earliest samples fall about a decade before the 2015 immediate-ART recommendation. Study findings and constraints: Patients on ART gained diversity, which nonetheless stayed below transplant donor controls.

For each donor, at least one pre-ART and at least two post-ART PBMC samples were available. A remark on this clone: Its antigen remains unidentified. Compared with germline, one end of the junction differs, possibly owing to a read error.

Run at survey level, the immunoSEQ assay was version v3.0. Method: immunoSEQ multiplex PCR; TCRdb's copy keeps in-frame clones and lacks some. Of 15,000 or so clones listed, 88% were seen once; the top ten hold around 12%. The V gene's germline CDR1 is MGHRA and CDR2 YSYEKL. The CDR3 has 14 residues. The receptor was isolated from a man between 50 and 59 years old with HIV. The source material was unsorted PBMCs, sampled 0.7 years before starting antiretroviral therapy. The gene calls are TRBV4-1 and TRBJ2-7; 9 bases align to TRBD1. CDR3 DNA sequence: TGCGCCAGCAGCCGAACAGGGGGCTCCCACGAGCAGTACTTC. Translating gives CASSRTGGSHEQYF.